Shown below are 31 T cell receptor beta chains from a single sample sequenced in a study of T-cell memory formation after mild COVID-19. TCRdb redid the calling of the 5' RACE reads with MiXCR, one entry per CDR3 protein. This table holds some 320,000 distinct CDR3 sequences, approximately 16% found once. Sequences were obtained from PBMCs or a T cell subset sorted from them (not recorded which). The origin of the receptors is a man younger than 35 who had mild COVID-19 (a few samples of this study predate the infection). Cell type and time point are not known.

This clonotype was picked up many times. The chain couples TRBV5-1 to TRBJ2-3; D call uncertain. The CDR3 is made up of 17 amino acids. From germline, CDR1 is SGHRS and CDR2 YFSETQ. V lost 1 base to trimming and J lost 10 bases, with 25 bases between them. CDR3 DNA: TGCGCCAGCAGCTTGTTCGTCGAGACTGCTCCCCGGGTTGCGCAGTATTTT. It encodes CASSLFVETAPRVAQYF.

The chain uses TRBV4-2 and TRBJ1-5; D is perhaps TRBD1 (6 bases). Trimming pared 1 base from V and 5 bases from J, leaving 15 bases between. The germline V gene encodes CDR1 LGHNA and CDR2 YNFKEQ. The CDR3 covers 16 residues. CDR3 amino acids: CASSQAPTGMDQPQHF. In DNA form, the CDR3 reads TGTGCCAGCAGCCAAGCCCCGACAGGTATGGATCAGCCCCAGCATTTT.

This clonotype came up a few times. The CDR3 nucleotides read TGCGCCAGCAGCGACAGGTTGGGGGAGACCCAGTACTTC. It translates to CASSDRLGETQYF. J is TRBJ2-5 and V is TRBV4-1; D might be TRBD1 (6 bases). Germline V gene lookup returns CDR1 MGHRA and CDR2 YSYEKL. V was clipped by 5 bases and J by 5 bases, with 12 bases between them. This CDR3 comprises 13 residues.

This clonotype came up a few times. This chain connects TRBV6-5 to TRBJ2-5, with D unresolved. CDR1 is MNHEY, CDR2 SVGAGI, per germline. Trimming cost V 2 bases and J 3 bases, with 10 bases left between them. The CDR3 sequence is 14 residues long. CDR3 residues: CASSYRSSEETQYF. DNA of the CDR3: TGTGCCAGCAGTTACAGGTCCAGTGAAGAGACCCAGTACTTC.

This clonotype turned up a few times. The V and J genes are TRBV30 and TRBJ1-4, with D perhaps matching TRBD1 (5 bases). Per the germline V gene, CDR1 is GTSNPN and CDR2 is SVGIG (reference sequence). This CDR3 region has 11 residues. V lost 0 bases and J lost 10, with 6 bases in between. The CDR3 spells CAWSVGPKLFF. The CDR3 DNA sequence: TGTGCCTGGAGTGTGGGGCCAAAACTGTTTTTT. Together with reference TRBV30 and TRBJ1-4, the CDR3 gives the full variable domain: SQTIHQWPATLVQPVGSPLSLECTVEGTSNPNLYWYRQAAGRGLQLLFYSVGIGQISSEVPQNLSASRPQDRQFILSSKKLLLSDSGFYLCAWSVGPKLFFGSGTQLSVL.

The CDR3 reads CSVGGGTGLPYEQYF. Here the CDR3 DNA reads TGCAGCGTTGGGGGGGGGACAGGCCTACCCTACGAGCAGTACTTC. The chain couples TRBV29-1 to TRBJ2-7; the D gene is possibly TRBD1 (8 bases). The ends were cut back, 4 bases at V and 2 bases at J, with 18 bases in the middle. This CDR3 contains 15 residues. Germline V lookup: CDR1 SQVTM, CDR2 ANQGSEA.

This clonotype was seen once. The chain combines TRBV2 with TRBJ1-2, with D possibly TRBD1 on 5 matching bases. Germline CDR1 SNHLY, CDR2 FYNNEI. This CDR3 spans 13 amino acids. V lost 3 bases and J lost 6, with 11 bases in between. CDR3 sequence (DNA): TGTGCCAGCAGTGAGGGTCAGGGCGATGGCTACACCTTC. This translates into CASSEGQGDGYTF.

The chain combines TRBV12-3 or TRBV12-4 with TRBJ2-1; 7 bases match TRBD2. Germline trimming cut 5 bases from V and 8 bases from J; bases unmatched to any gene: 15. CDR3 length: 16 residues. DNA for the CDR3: TGTGCCAGCAGTCGTCTGAGCGGGGTAGGCGGATATGAGCAGTTCTTC. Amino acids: CASSRLSGVGGYEQFF.

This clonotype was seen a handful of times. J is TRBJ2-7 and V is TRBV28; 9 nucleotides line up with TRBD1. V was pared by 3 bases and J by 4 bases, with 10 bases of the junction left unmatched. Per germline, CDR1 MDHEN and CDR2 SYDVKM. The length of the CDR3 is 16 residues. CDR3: CASSFRPDRGGYEQYV. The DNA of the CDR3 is TGTGCCAGCAGTTTTCGCCCGGACAGGGGTGGGTACGAGCAGTACGTC.

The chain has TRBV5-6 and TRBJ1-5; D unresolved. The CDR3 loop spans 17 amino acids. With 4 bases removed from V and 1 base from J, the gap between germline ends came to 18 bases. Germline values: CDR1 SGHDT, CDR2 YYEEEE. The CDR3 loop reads CASSRATDGWSNQPQHF. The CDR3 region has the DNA TGTGCCAGCAGCCGAGCTACGGACGGTTGGAGCAATCAGCCCCAGCATTTT.

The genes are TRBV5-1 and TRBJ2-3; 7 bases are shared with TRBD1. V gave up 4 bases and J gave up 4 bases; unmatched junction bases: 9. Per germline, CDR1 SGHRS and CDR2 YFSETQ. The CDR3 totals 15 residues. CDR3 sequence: CASSPGQPLSDTQYF. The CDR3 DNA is TGCGCCAGCAGCCCGGGACAGCCTCTTTCAGATACGCAGTATTTT.

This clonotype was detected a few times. The CDR3 DNA is TGTGCCAGCAGCCAAGATCTCGGCAGGACCTACGAGCAGTACTTC. It encodes CASSQDLGRTYEQYF. The genes are TRBV4-2 and TRBJ2-7; no clear D. CDR1 is LGHNA, CDR2 YNFKEQ, per germline. Trimming cost V 0 bases and J 2 bases, with 11 bases left between them. The length of the CDR3 is 15 residues.

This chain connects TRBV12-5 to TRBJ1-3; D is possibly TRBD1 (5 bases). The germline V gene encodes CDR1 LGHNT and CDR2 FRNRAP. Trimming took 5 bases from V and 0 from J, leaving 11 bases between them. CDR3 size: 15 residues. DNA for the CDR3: TGTGCTAGTGGTCTGGGACCGAACTCTGGAAACACCATATATTTT. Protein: CASGLGPNSGNTIYF. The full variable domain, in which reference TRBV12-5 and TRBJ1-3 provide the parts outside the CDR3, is DARVTQTPRHKVTEMGQEVTMRCQPILGHNTVFWYRQTMMQGLELLAYFRNRAPLDDSGMPKDRFSAEMPDATLATLKIQPSEPRDSAVYFCASGLGPNSGNTIYFGEGSWLTVV.

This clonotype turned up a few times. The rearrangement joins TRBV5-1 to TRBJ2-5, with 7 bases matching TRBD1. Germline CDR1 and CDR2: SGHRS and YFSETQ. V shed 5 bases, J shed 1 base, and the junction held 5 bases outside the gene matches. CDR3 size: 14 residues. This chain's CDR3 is CASSMGQPQETQYF. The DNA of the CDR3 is TGCGCCAGCAGTATGGGACAGCCCCAAGAGACCCAGTACTTC.

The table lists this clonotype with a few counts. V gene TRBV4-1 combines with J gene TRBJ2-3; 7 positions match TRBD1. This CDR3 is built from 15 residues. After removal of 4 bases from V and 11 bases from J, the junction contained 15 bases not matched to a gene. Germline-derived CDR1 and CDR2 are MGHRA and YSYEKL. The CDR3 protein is CASSRTLGTASGQYF. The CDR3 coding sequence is TGCGCCAGCAGCCGCACCCTCGGGACAGCCAGCGGGCAGTATTTT.

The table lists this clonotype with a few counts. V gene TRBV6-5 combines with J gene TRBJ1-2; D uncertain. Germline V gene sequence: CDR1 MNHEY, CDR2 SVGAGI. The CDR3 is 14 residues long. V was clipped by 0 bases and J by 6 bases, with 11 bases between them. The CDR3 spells CASSYSYRSDGYTF. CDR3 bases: TGTGCCAGCAGTTACTCTTATAGGTCGGATGGCTACACCTTC.

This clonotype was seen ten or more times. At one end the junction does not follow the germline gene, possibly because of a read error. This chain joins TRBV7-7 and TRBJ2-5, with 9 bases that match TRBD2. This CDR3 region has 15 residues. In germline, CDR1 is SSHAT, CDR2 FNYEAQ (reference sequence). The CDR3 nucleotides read TGTGCTAGCAGCTTAGGCGGCGGGGGGGCCGAGACCCAGTACTTC. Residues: CASSLGGGGAETQYF.

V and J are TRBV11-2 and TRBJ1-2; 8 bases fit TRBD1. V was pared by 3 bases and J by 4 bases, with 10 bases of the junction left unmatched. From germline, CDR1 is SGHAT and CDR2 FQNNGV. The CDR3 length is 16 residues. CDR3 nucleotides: TGTGCCAGCAGCTTGCTTTCCGGGACAGGCCCCTATGGCTACACCTTC. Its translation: CASSLLSGTGPYGYTF. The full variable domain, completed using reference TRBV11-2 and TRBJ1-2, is EAGVAQSPRYKIIEKRQSVAFWCNPISGHATLYWYQQILGQGPKLLIQFQNNGVVDDSQLPKDRFSAERLKGVDSTLKIQPAKLEDSAVYLCASSLLSGTGPYGYTFGSGTRLTVV.

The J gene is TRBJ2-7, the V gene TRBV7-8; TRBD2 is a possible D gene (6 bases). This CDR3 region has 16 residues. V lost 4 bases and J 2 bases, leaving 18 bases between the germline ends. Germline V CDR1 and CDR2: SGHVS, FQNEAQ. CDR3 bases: TGTGCCAGCAGCTCCGCCTCGGGACTCGGAACCTACGAGCAGTACGTC. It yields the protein CASSSASGLGTYEQYV.

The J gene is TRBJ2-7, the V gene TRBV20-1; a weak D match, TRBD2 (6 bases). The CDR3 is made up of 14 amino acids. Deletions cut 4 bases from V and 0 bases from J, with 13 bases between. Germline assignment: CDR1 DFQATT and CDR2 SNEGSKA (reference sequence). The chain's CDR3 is CSAMGGSDSYEQYV. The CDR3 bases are TGCAGTGCTATGGGGGGTTCTGACTCCTACGAGCAGTACGTC.

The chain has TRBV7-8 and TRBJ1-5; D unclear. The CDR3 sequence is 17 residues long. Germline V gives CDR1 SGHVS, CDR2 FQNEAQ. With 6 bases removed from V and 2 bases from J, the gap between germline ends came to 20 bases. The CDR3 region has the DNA TGTGCCAGCAGATCAAATCGGGTGGGGATCGGCAATCAGCCCCAGCATTTT. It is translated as CASRSNRVGIGNQPQHF.

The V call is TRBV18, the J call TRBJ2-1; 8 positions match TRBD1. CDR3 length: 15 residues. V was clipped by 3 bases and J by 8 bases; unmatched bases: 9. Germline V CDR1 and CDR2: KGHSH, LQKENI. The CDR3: CASSPGQGAIYEQFF. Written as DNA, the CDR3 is TGTGCCAGCTCACCCGGCCAGGGGGCAATTTATGAGCAGTTCTTC.

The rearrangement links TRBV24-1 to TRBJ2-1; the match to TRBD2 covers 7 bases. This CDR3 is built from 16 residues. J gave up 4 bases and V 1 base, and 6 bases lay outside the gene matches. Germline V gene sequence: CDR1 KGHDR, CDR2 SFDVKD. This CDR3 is CATSDFRAGEYNEQFF. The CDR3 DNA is TGTGCCACCAGTGATTTCAGGGCGGGGGAGTACAATGAGCAGTTCTTC.

CDR3 sequence reads: CASSYRGQGFIAKNIQYF. CDR3 coding DNA: TGTGCCAGCAGTTACAGGGGACAGGGTTTTATAGCCAAAAACATTCAGTACTTC. The V and J genes are TRBV6-6 and TRBJ2-4; 9 bases fit TRBD1. The CDR3 is 18 residues long. The germline CDR1 and CDR2 sequences are MNHNY and SVGAGI (reference sequence). With 2 bases clipped from V and 0 bases from J, the junction kept 8 bases outside the gene matches.

As DNA, the CDR3 is TGTGCCAGCACCCCAAGGGGGCTCTACGAGCAGTACTTC. Amino acids: CASTPRGLYEQYF. This chain uses TRBV6-5 with TRBJ2-7; 7 positions match TRBD1. CDR1 and CDR2 (germline): MNHEY, SVGAGI. With V trimmed by 7 bases and J by 3 bases, 6 bases remained unmatched. The CDR3 is 13 amino acids.

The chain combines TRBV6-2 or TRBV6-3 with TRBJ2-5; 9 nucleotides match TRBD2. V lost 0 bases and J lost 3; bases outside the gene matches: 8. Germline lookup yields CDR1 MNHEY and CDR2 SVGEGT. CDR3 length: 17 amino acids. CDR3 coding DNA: TGTGCCAGCAGTTACTCGGAGAGCGGGGGGTCGGAAGAGACCCAGTACTTC. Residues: CASSYSESGGSEETQYF.

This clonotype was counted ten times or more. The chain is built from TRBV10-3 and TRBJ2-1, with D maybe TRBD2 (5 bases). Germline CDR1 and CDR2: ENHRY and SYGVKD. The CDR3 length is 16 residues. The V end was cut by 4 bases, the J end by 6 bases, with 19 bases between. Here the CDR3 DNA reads TGTGCCATCAGTGGAGGGTTGGTAGCGTACCCCAATGAGCAGTTCTTC. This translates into CAISGGLVAYPNEQFF.

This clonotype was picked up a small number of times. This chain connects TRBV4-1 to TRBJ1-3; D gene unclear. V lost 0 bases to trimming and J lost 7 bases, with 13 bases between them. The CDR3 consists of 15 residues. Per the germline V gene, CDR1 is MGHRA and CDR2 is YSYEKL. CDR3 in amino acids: CASSQEVTRENTIYF. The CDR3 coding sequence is TGCGCCAGCAGCCAAGAAGTAACGCGAGAGAACACCATATATTTT.

CDR3 residues: CASSWRWLRQETQYF. Written as DNA, the CDR3 is TGTGCCAGCAGCTGGCGGTGGCTTCGCCAAGAGACCCAGTACTTC. This chain links TRBV7-2 with TRBJ2-5, with unresolved D. The V end was cut by 4 bases, the J end by 1 base, with 13 bases between. The germline V gene encodes CDR1 SGHTA and CDR2 FQGNSA. This CDR3 is 15 amino acids long. Based on the CDR3 plus reference TRBV7-2 and TRBJ2-5, the full variable domain is GAGVSQSPSNKVTEKGKDVELRCDPISGHTALYWYRQSLGQGLEFLIYFQGNSAPDKSGLPSDRFSAERTGGSVSTLTIQRTQQEDSAVYLCASSWRWLRQETQYFGPGTRLLVL.

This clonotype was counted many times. CDR3 region: CATATGALSYEQYF. For the CDR3, the DNA is TGTGCCACCGCTACGGGGGCCCTTTCCTACGAGCAGTACTTC. The chain couples TRBV19 to TRBJ2-7, with D possibly called TRBD1 or TRBD2 (6 bases each). The CDR3 totals 14 residues. The germline V gene encodes CDR1 LNHDA and CDR2 SQIVND (reference sequence). Trimming removed 10 bases at V and 1 base at J, with 17 bases between.

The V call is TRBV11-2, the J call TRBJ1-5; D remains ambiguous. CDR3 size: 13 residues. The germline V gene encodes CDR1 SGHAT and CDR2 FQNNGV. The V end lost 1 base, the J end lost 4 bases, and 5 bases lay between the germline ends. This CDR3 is CASSLGLNQPQHF. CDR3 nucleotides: TGTGCCAGCAGCTTAGGGTTAAATCAGCCCCAGCATTTT.